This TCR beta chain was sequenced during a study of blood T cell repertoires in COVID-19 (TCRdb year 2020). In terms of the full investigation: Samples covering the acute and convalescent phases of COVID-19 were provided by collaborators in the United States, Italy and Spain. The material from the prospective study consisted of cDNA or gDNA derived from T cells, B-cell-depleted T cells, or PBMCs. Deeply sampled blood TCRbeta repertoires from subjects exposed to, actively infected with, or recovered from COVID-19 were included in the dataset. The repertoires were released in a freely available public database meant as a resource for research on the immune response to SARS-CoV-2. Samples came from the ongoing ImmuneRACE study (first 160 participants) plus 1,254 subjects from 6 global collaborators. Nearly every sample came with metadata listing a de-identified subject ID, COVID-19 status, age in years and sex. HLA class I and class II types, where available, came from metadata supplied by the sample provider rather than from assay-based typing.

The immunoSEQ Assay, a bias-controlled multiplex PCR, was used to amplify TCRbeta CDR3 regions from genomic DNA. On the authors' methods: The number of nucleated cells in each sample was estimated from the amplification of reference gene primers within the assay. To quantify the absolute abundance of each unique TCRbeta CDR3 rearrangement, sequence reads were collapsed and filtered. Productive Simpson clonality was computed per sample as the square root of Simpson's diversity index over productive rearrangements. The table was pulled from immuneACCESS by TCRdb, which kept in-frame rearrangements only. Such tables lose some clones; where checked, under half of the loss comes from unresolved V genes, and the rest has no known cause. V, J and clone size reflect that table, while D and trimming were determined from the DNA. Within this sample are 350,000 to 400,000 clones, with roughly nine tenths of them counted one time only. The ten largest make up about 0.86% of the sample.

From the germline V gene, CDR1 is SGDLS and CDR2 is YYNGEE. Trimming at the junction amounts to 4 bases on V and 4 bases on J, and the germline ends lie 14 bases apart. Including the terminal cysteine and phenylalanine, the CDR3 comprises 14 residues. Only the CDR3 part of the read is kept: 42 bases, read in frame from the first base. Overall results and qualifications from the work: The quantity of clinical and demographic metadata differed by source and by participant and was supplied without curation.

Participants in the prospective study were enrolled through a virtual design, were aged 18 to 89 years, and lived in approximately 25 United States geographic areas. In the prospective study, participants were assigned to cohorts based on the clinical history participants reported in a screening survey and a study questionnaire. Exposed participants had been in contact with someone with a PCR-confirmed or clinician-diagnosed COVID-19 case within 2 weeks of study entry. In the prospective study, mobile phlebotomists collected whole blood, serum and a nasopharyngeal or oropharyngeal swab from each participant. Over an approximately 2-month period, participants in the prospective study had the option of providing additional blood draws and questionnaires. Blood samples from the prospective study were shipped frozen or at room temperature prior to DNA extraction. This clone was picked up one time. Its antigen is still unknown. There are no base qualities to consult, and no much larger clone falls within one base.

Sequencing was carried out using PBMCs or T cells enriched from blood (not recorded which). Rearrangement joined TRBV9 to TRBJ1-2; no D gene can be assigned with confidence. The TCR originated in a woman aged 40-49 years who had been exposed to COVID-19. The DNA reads TGTGCCAGCAGCACATGGGAGGGAACCTATGGCTACACCTTC. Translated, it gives CASSTWEGTYGYTF.